The rows below give T cell receptor beta chains drawn from one sample of a study of blood T cell repertoires in COVID-19. Generated by immunoSEQ multiplex PCR, the TCRdb table keeps only in-frame clones and is missing some. Of some 460,000 clones in the sample, about 85% were seen once. The sequencing sample was made of PBMCs or T cells enriched from blood (not recorded which). These TCRs come from a woman younger than 35 who had recovered from COVID-19. The CDR3 runs from the conserved cysteine through the conserved F or W. The order of the fields is V gene, D gene, J gene, clone size, CDR3 DNA, CDR3 protein. The D gene is left open where the match is weak. Only some rows state a clone size, as once, few, many or a class for expanded clones.

v_gene: TRBV24-1
d_gene: NA
j_gene: TRBJ2-1
abundance: NA
CDR3nt: TGTGCCACCAGTGATTTGCACGCGGACAGATTCAATGAGCAGTTCTTC
CDR3aa: CATSDLHADRFNEQFF

v_gene: TRBV3-1/TRBV3-2
d_gene: NA
j_gene: TRBJ1-2
abundance: NA
CDR3nt: TGTGCCAGCAGGAGAAGCACAGACTATGGCTACACCTTC
CDR3aa: CASRRSTDYGYTF

v_gene: TRBV14
d_gene: NA
j_gene: TRBJ1-1
abundance: NA
CDR3nt: TGTGCCAGCAGCCCCTTTCGGGACACTGAAGCTTTCTTT
CDR3aa: CASSPFRDTEAFF

v_gene: TRBV19
d_gene: NA
j_gene: TRBJ1-5
abundance: NA
CDR3nt: TGTGCCAGTAGTAAGAAGGAGGGGCTGAGGGGCAATCAGCCCCAGCATTTT
CDR3aa: CASSKKEGLRGNQPQHF

v_gene: TRBV7-9
d_gene: TRBD1
j_gene: TRBJ2-7
abundance: NA
CDR3nt: TGTGCCAGCAGCCCTGCCGATCGGGACAGGGACCACGAGCAGTACTTC
CDR3aa: CASSPADRDRDHEQYF

v_gene: TRBV11-2
d_gene: NA
j_gene: TRBJ1-5
abundance: few
CDR3nt: TGTGCCAGCAGCTTAGGAGGCATGGACAGCCAGCCCCAGCATTTT
CDR3aa: CASSLGGMDSQPQHF

v_gene: TRBV6-1
d_gene: NA
j_gene: TRBJ2-7
abundance: NA
CDR3nt: TGTGCCAGCAGTGAAGCAGGGGCCGACGAGCAGTACTTC
CDR3aa: CASSEAGADEQYF

v_gene: TRBV7-9
d_gene: TRBD1
j_gene: TRBJ2-1
abundance: NA
CDR3nt: TGTGCCAGCAGCTTCAGGACAGGGAATTACAATGAGCAGTTCTTC
CDR3aa: CASSFRTGNYNEQFF

v_gene: TRBV18
d_gene: TRBD1
j_gene: TRBJ1-1
abundance: NA
CDR3nt: TGTGCCAGCTCACTAGACAGGGTAGAAGCTTTCTTT
CDR3aa: CASSLDRVEAFF

v_gene: TRBV28
d_gene: NA
j_gene: TRBJ1-6
abundance: NA
CDR3nt: TGTGCCAGCAGTTTAGGAGACTTAGGTACACCCCTCCACTTT
CDR3aa: CASSLGDLGTPLHF

v_gene: TRBV13
d_gene: TRBD1
j_gene: TRBJ1-1
abundance: few
CDR3nt: TGTGCCAGCAGCCTGGGACAGTACACTGAAGCTTTCTTT
CDR3aa: CASSLGQYTEAFF

v_gene: TRBV5-1
d_gene: NA
j_gene: TRBJ1-4
abundance: NA
CDR3nt: TGCGCCAGCAGCTCTTCCAGTACTAATGAAAAACTGTTTTTT
CDR3aa: CASSSSSTNEKLFF

v_gene: TRBV30
d_gene: TRBD1
j_gene: TRBJ1-6
abundance: NA
CDR3nt: TGTGCCTGGAGTGGAACAGGGGGATCACCCCTCCACTTT
CDR3aa: CAWSGTGGSPLHF

v_gene: TRBV24-1
d_gene: TRBD1
j_gene: TRBJ2-7
abundance: NA
CDR3nt: TGTGCCACCAGTGAACCCGAGGGGGCCGAGCAGTACTTC
CDR3aa: CATSEPEGAEQYF

v_gene: TRBV7-9
d_gene: NA
j_gene: TRBJ1-2
abundance: NA
CDR3nt: TGTGCCAGCACCCCTCCAAAGGGGGATTCTAACTATGGCTACACCTTC
CDR3aa: CASTPPKGDSNYGYTF

v_gene: TRBV3-1/TRBV3-2
d_gene: NA
j_gene: TRBJ1-3
abundance: NA
CDR3nt: TGTGCCAGCAGCCAAGGGTCGGCGGCATTCTCTGGAAACACCATATATTTT
CDR3aa: CASSQGSAAFSGNTIYF

v_gene: TRBV30
d_gene: NA
j_gene: TRBJ1-2
abundance: NA
CDR3nt: TGTGCCCTTGCACCGGTCCCCCACTATGGCTACACCTTC
CDR3aa: CALAPVPHYGYTF

v_gene: TRBV15
d_gene: TRBD1
j_gene: TRBJ2-5
abundance: NA
CDR3nt: TGTGCCACCAGCAGCCATAAGGGGGCAGTCGAGACCCAGTACTTC
CDR3aa: CATSSHKGAVETQYF

v_gene: TRBV4-1
d_gene: TRBD2
j_gene: TRBJ2-1
abundance: NA
CDR3nt: TGCGCCAGCAGCCAAGTAGCGGGTTTTAATAGTGAGCAGTTCTTC
CDR3aa: CASSQVAGFNSEQFF

v_gene: TRBV18
d_gene: NA
j_gene: TRBJ2-5
abundance: NA
CDR3nt: TGTGCCAGCTCACCACCTAGGAACGGAGGGGGCCAGGAGACCCAGTACTTC
CDR3aa: CASSPPRNGGGQETQYF

v_gene: TRBV10-1
d_gene: NA
j_gene: TRBJ2-2
abundance: once
CDR3nt: TGCGCCAGCAGAAAGCGGACGAACACCGGGGAGCTGTTTTTT
CDR3aa: CASRKRTNTGELFF

v_gene: TRBV2
d_gene: NA
j_gene: TRBJ1-3
abundance: NA
CDR3nt: TGTGCCAGCAGTCGATCAGTAATCTCTGGAAACACCATATATTTT
CDR3aa: CASSRSVISGNTIYF

v_gene: TRBV2
d_gene: TRBD1
j_gene: TRBJ1-1
abundance: NA
CDR3nt: TGTGCCAGCAAGGGACAGCCTGAAATGAACACTCAAGCTTTCTTT
CDR3aa: CASKGQPEMNTQAFF

v_gene: TRBV6-5
d_gene: NA
j_gene: TRBJ2-2
abundance: NA
CDR3nt: TGTGCCTCGCGGGTTCCGAACACCGGGGAGCTGTTTTTT
CDR3aa: CASRVPNTGELFF

v_gene: TRBV19
d_gene: TRBD1
j_gene: TRBJ1-1
abundance: few
CDR3nt: TGTGCCAGTAGTATCACAGGGGGCTACACTGAAGCTTTCTTT
CDR3aa: CASSITGGYTEAFF

v_gene: TRBV9
d_gene: NA
j_gene: TRBJ2-1
abundance: few
CDR3nt: TGTGCCAGCAGCCCGCGAGAGAGCCGCTCCTACAATGAGCAGTTCTTC
CDR3aa: CASSPRESRSYNEQFF

v_gene: TRBV4-1
d_gene: TRBD2
j_gene: TRBJ2-1
abundance: few
CDR3nt: TGCGCCAGCAGCTCGCCCCCGCTTCAGCGGGGGGGCGGGGATGAGCAGTTCTTC
CDR3aa: CASSSPPLQRGGGDEQFF

v_gene: TRBV28
d_gene: NA
j_gene: TRBJ2-7
abundance: once
CDR3nt: TGTGCCAGCAGTTTGCCAGGATCAAGCTCCTACGAGCAGTACTTC
CDR3aa: CASSLPGSSSYEQYF

v_gene: TRBV19
d_gene: TRBD1
j_gene: TRBJ1-2
abundance: NA
CDR3nt: TGTGCCAGCGCACAGGGGGCCGCTAACTATGGCTACACCTTC
CDR3aa: CASAQGAANYGYTF

v_gene: TRBV9
d_gene: NA
j_gene: TRBJ2-3
abundance: NA
CDR3nt: TGTGCCAGCAGCGTCACAGGGAATCAAGCCGATACGCAGTATTTT
CDR3aa: CASSVTGNQADTQYF

v_gene: TRBV21-1
d_gene: NA
j_gene: TRBJ2-5
abundance: NA
CDR3nt: TGTGCCAGCAGCCCGACTAGCGGGCAAGAGACCCAGTACTTC
CDR3aa: CASSPTSGQETQYF

v_gene: TRBV5-1
d_gene: TRBD1
j_gene: TRBJ1-4
abundance: NA
CDR3nt: TGCGCCAGCAGCGCTGACAGGGGCCGGGATGAAAAACTGTTTTTT
CDR3aa: CASSADRGRDEKLFF

v_gene: TRBV27
d_gene: TRBD2
j_gene: TRBJ2-1
abundance: NA
CDR3nt: TGTGCCACCTCAGCGGGGAACTCCTACAATGAGCAGTTCTTC
CDR3aa: CATSAGNSYNEQFF

v_gene: TRBV6-5
d_gene: NA
j_gene: TRBJ1-2
abundance: NA
CDR3nt: TGTGCCAGCAGCTACGAAGGGGCTGGGGACTATGGCTACACCTTC
CDR3aa: CASSYEGAGDYGYTF

v_gene: TRBV5-1
d_gene: TRBD1
j_gene: TRBJ1-1
abundance: NA
CDR3nt: TGCGCCAGCAGCGGCCGGGACAGCGGGAGCAACACTGAAGCTTTCTTT
CDR3aa: CASSGRDSGSNTEAFF

v_gene: TRBV9
d_gene: TRBD2
j_gene: TRBJ2-1
abundance: NA
CDR3nt: TGTGCCAGCAGCGTAGATCGGGGGGAAGGTTGGGATGAGCAGTTCTTC
CDR3aa: CASSVDRGEGWDEQFF

v_gene: TRBV3-1/TRBV3-2
d_gene: NA
j_gene: TRBJ2-3
abundance: once
CDR3nt: TGTGCCAGCAGCCAAGATCCCTTAAGCACAGATACGCAGTATTTT
CDR3aa: CASSQDPLSTDTQYF

v_gene: TRBV30
d_gene: NA
j_gene: TRBJ1-1
abundance: NA
CDR3nt: TGTGCCTGGAACAGGGATTTTGAAGCTTTCTTT
CDR3aa: CAWNRDFEAFF

v_gene: TRBV27
d_gene: NA
j_gene: TRBJ2-7
abundance: NA
CDR3nt: TGTGCCAGCAAGTCAGGGGATCAAACCGAGCAGTACTTC
CDR3aa: CASKSGDQTEQYF

v_gene: TRBV9
d_gene: NA
j_gene: TRBJ2-2
abundance: NA
CDR3nt: TGTGCCAGCAGCTCCTCTACCAGGGGAGGGGCCAGTAACACCGGGGAGCTGTTTTTT
CDR3aa: CASSSSTRGGASNTGELFF

v_gene: TRBV10-3
d_gene: TRBD1
j_gene: TRBJ1-1
abundance: once
CDR3nt: TGTGCCATCAGACCTACAGGGGAGACTGAAGCTTTCTTT
CDR3aa: CAIRPTGETEAFF

v_gene: TRBV9
d_gene: NA
j_gene: TRBJ1-5
abundance: NA
CDR3nt: TGTGCCAGCAGCGCCCGGGGGAGGGGAAGAGGGGATCAGCCCCAGCATTTT
CDR3aa: CASSARGRGRGDQPQHF

v_gene: TRBV5-1
d_gene: TRBD1
j_gene: TRBJ1-4
abundance: NA
CDR3nt: TGCGCCAGCAGCCACCCCCCAGGGGGATCTAATGAAAAACTGTTTTTT
CDR3aa: CASSHPPGGSNEKLFF

v_gene: TRBV28
d_gene: NA
j_gene: TRBJ1-2
abundance: NA
CDR3nt: TGTGCCAGCAGTTTACGTCGGAGTGGCTACACCTTC
CDR3aa: CASSLRRSGYTF

v_gene: TRBV6-6
d_gene: TRBD1
j_gene: TRBJ1-5
abundance: NA
CDR3nt: TGTGCCAGCCACGGACAGGGGGCGAGCAATCAGCCCCAGCATTTT
CDR3aa: CASHGQGASNQPQHF

v_gene: TRBV19
d_gene: TRBD1
j_gene: TRBJ1-2
abundance: NA
CDR3nt: TGTGCCAGTAGCGATTTCCGACAGGGCCCTTATGGCTACACCTTC
CDR3aa: CASSDFRQGPYGYTF

v_gene: TRBV28
d_gene: TRBD1
j_gene: TRBJ2-1
abundance: NA
CDR3nt: TGTGCCAGCAGTTACGTACCGGGACAGGGAAACAATGAGCAGTTCTTC
CDR3aa: CASSYVPGQGNNEQFF

v_gene: TRBV10-1
d_gene: NA
j_gene: TRBJ2-1
abundance: NA
CDR3nt: TGCGCCAGCAGTGAGTCTGCAGGGGTGGGTGAGCAGTTCTTC
CDR3aa: CASSESAGVGEQFF

v_gene: TRBV5-4
d_gene: TRBD1
j_gene: TRBJ1-2
abundance: NA
CDR3nt: TGTGCCAGCAGCCGGTTCGACAGGGAGAATGGCTACACCTTC
CDR3aa: CASSRFDRENGYTF

v_gene: TRBV4-1
d_gene: NA
j_gene: TRBJ1-2
abundance: NA
CDR3nt: TGCGCCAGCAGCCCCAGAGGGGAGGGGTTAAGCTATGGCTACACCTTC
CDR3aa: CASSPRGEGLSYGYTF

v_gene: TRBV27
d_gene: TRBD1
j_gene: TRBJ2-7
abundance: NA
CDR3nt: TGTGCCAGCAGTCCCAGGGACAGGATATACGAGCAGTACTTC
CDR3aa: CASSPRDRIYEQYF

v_gene: TRBV7-9
d_gene: TRBD1
j_gene: TRBJ1-4
abundance: NA
CDR3nt: TGTGCCAGCAGCTTAGGGGACAGGGAAATTAATGAAAAACTGTTTTTT
CDR3aa: CASSLGDREINEKLFF

v_gene: TRBV18
d_gene: NA
j_gene: TRBJ1-1
abundance: few
CDR3nt: TGTGCCAGCTCACCAACGCTGGGAGTGGGAGATGAAGCTTTCTTT
CDR3aa: CASSPTLGVGDEAFF